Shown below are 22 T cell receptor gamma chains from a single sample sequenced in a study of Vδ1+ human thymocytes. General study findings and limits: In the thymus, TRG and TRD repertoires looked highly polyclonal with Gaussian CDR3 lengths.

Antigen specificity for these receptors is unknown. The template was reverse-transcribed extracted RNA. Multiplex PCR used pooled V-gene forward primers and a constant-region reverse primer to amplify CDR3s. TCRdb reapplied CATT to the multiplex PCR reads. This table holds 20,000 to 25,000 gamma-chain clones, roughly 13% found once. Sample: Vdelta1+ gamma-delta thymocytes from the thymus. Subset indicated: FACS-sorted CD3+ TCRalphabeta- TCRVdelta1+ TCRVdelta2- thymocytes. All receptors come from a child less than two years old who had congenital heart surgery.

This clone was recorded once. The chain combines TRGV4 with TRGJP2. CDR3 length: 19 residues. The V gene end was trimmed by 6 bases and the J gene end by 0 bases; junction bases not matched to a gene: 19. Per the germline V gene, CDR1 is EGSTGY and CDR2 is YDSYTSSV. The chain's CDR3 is CATWNVAPGVYSSDWIKTF. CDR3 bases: TGTGCCACCTGGAATGTAGCCCCTGGGGTATATAGTAGTGATTGGATCAAGACGTTT.

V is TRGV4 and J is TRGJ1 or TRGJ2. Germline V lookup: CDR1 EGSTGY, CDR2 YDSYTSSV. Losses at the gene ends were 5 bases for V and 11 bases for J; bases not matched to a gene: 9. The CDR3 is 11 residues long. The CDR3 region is CATWGPSEKLF. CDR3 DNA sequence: TGTGCCACCTGGGGCCCGAGTGAGAAACTCTTT.

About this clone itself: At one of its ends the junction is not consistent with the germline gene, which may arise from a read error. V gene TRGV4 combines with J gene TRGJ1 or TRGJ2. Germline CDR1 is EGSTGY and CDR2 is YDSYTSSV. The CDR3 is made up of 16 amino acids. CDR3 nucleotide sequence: TGTGCCACCTGGAATGGGGGCCCCCCGGTGAGGTATAAGAAACTCTTT. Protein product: CATWNGGPPVRYKKLF.

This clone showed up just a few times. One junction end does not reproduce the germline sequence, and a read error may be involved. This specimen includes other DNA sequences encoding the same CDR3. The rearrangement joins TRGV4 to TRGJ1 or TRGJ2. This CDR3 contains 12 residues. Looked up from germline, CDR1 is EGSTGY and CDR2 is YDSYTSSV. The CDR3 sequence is CATWNGGYKKLF. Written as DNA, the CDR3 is TGTGCCACCTGGAATGGTGGATATAAGAAACTCTTT.

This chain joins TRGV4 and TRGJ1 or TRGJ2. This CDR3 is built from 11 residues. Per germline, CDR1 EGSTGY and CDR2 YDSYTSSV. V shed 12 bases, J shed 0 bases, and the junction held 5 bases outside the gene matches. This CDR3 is CAPANYYKKLF. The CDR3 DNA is TGTGCCCCCGCGAATTATTATAAGAAACTCTTT.

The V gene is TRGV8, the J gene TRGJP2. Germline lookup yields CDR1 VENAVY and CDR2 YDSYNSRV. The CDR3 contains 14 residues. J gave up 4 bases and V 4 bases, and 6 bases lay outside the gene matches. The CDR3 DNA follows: TGTGCCACCTGGGACGACCATAGTGATTGGATCAAGACGTTT. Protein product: CATWDDHSDWIKTF.

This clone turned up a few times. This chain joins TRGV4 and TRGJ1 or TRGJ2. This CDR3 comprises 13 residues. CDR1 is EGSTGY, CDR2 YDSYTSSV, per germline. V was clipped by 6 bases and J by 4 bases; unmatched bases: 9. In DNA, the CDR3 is TGTGCCACCTGGAGGGTGGACTATTATAAGAAACTCTTT. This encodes CATWRVDYYKKLF.

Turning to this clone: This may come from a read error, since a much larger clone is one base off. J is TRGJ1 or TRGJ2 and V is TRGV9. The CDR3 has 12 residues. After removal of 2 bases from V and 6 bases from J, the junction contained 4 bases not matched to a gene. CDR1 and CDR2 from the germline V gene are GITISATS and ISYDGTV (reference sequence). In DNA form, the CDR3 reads TGTGCCTTGTGGGAGGGGGGTTATAAGAAACTCTTT. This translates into CALWEGGYKKLF.

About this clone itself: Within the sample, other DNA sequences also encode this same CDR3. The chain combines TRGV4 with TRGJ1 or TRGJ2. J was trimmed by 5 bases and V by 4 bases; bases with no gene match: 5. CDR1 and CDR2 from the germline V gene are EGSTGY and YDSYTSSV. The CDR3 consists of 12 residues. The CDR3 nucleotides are TGTGCCACCTGGGACCTGGATTATAAGAAACTCTTT. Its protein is CATWDLDYKKLF.

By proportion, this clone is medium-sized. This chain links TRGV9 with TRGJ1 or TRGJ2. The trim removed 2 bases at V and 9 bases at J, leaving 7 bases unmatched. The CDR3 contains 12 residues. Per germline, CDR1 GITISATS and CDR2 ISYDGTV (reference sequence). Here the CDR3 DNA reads TGTGCCTTGTGGGAGGAGAACCGTAAGAAACTCTTT. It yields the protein CALWEENRKKLF.

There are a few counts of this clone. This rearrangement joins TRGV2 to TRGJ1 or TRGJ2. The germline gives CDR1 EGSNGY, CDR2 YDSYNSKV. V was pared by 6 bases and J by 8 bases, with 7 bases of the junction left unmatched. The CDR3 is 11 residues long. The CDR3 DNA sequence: TGTGCCACCTGGCTGGGGGATAAGAAACTCTTT. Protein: CATWLGDKKLF.

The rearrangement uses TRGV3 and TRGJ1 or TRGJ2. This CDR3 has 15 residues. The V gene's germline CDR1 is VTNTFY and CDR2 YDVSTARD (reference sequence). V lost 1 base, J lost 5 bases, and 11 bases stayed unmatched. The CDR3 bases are TGTGCCACCTGGGACAGCCGACCGATCCATTATAAGAAACTCTTT. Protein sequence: CATWDSRPIHYKKLF.

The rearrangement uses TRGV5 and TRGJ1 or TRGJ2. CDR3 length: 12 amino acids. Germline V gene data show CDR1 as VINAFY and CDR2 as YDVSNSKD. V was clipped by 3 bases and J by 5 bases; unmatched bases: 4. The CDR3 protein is CATWDFDYKKLF. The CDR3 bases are TGTGCCACCTGGGACTTCGATTATAAGAAACTCTTT.

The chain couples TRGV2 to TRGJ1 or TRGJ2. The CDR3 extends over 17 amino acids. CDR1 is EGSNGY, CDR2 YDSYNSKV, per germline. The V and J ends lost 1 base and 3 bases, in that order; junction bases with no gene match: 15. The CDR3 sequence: CATWDGRARLPYYKKLF. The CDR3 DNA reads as TGTGCCACCTGGGACGGCCGCGCGAGGCTCCCTTATTATAAGAAACTCTTT.

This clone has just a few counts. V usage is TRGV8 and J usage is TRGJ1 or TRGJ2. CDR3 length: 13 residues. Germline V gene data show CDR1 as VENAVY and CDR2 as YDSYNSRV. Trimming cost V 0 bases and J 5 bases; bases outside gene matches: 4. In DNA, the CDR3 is TGTGCCACCTGGGATAGGCTGCATTATAAGAAACTCTTT. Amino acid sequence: CATWDRLHYKKLF.

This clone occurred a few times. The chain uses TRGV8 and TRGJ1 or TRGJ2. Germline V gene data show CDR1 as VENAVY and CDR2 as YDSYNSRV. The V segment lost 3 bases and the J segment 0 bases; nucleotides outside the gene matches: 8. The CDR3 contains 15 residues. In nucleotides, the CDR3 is TGTGCCACCTGGGATCCATCTTCGAATTATTATAAGAAACTCTTT. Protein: CATWDPSSNYYKKLF.

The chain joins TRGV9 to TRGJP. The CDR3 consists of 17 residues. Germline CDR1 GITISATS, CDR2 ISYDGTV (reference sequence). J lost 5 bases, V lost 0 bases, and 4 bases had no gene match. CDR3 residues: CALWEVEEELGKKIKVF. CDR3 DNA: TGTGCCTTGTGGGAGGTGGAGGAAGAGTTGGGCAAAAAAATCAAGGTATTT.

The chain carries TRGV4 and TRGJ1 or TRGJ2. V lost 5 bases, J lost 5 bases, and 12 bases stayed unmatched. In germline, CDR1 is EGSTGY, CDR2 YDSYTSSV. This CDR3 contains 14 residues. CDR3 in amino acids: CATWGGRIHYKKLF. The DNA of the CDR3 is TGTGCCACCTGGGGTGGAAGAATCCATTATAAGAAACTCTTT.

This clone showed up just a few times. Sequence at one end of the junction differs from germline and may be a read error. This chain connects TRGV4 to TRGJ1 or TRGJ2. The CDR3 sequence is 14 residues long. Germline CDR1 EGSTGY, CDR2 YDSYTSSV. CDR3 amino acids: CATWNGGPYYKKLF. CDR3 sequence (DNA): TGTGCCACCTGGAATGGGGGGCCCTATTATAAGAAACTCTTT.

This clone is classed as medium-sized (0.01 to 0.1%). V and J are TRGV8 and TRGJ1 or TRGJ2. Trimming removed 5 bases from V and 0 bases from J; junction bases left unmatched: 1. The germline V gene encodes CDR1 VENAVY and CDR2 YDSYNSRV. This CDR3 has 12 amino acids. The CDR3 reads CATWVNYYKKLF. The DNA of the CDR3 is TGTGCCACCTGGGTGAATTATTATAAGAAACTCTTT.

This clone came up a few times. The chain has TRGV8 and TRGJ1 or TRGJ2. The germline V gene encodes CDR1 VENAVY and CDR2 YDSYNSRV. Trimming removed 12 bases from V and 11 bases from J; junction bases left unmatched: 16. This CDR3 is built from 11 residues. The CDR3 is CAPGKGLQKLF. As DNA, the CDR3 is TGTGCCCCAGGGAAGGGGCTACAGAAACTCTTT.

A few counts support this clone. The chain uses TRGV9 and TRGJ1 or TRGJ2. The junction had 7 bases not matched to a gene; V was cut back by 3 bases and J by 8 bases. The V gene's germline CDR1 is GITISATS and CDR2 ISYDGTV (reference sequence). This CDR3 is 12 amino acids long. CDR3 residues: CALWETKHKKLF. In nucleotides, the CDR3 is TGTGCCTTGTGGGAGACCAAGCATAAGAAACTCTTT.